The clone carrying this T cell receptor beta chain was seen more than once but under ten times. Sequenced by immunoSEQ multiplex PCR; TCRdb stores in-frame clones only, minus some. The table includes about 59,000 clones, 70% to 80% detected once. Germline V gives CDR1 MDHEN, CDR2 SYDVKM. The ends lost 8 bases at V and 2 bases at J; junction bases unmatched: 4. The CDR3 is 14 residues long. This entry belongs to a study of blood T cell repertoires in COVID-19. About the research overall: The study drew acute and convalescent COVID-19 samples from the United States, Italy and Spain.

V and J are TRBV28 and TRBJ2-5; 11 nucleotides match TRBD2. Input material: peripheral blood. This sequence was found in an older man with acute or convalescent COVID-19. CDR3: CASATSGDQETQYF. Here the CDR3 DNA reads TGTGCCAGCGCGACTAGCGGGGATCAAGAGACCCAGTACTTC.